Presented here are 4 T cell receptor beta chains from one specimen sequenced in a study of CD8+CD57+ T cells in acquired aplastic anemia. Researchers used genomic DNA as the template to profile TCR beta VDJ and CDR3. A single record per CDR3 protein comes from TCRdb applying MiXCR to the reads. The sample has some 130,000 distinct CDR3 sequences, less than 45% seen once. Input material: sorted CD4+, CD8+, or CD8+CD57+ T cells (not recorded which) from PBMCs. These receptors came from a human donor in good health, serving as a control.

This sequence joins TRBV20-1 and TRBJ2-1, with 7 bases fitting TRBD1. The CDR3 covers 15 residues. V lost 0 bases, J lost 6 bases, and 8 bases stayed unmatched. In germline, CDR1 is DFQATT, CDR2 SNEGSKA (reference sequence). CDR3 amino acids: CSARDLGTAPNEQFF. In DNA, the CDR3 is TGCAGTGCTAGAGATTTAGGGACAGCTCCCAATGAGCAGTTCTTC.

Comment on this clonotype: An end of the junction does not agree with germline; a read error may underlie this. The V call is TRBV29-1, the J call TRBJ1-1; D not resolved. Germline CDR1 SQVTM, CDR2 ANQGSEA. This CDR3 is 12 amino acids long. CDR3 sequence reads: CSARVSGSEAFF. The CDR3, as DNA: TGCAGCGCCCGAGTGTCGGGTTCCGAAGCGTTCTTT.

This clonotype was detected ten times or more. The rearrangement joins TRBV24-1 to TRBJ1-1, with 9 bases lining up with TRBD1. CDR3 length: 14 residues. Per the germline V gene, CDR1 is KGHDR and CDR2 is SFDVKD. Trimming cost V 7 bases and J 5 bases; bases outside gene matches: 7. The CDR3 DNA follows: TGTGCCACCAGAGCTCACAGGGGGCGGACTGAAGCTTTCTTT. As protein: CATRAHRGRTEAFF.

This clonotype was found a few times. The rearrangement joins TRBV5-4 to TRBJ1-1; D perhaps matches TRBD1 (5 bases). Germline CDR1 is SGHNT and CDR2 is YYREEE (reference sequence). Trimming took off 1 base at V and 1 base at J, with 14 bases between the two ends. This CDR3 contains 16 residues. The CDR3: CASSLLRGVRNTEAFF. CDR3 coding DNA: TGTGCCAGCAGCTTGTTGAGGGGAGTACGGAACACTGAAGCTTTCTTT. The whole variable domain, remainder taken from reference TRBV5-4 and TRBJ1-1, is ETGVTQSPTHLIKTRGQQVTLRCSSQSGHNTVSWYQQALGQGPQFIFQYYREEENGRGNFPPRFSGLQFPNYSSELNVNALELDDSALYLCASSLLRGVRNTEAFFGQGTRLTVV.